The clone carrying this TCR beta chain appeared a single time. Antigen unknown. The entry originates in a study of shared clonotypes between healthy human individuals. The CDR3 has 15 amino acids. Unmatched junction bases numbered 7, after V lost 0 bases and J lost 6 bases. Germline lookup yields CDR1 SGHDT and CDR2 YYEEEE. Study-wide results and caveats: Memory subsets had estimated richness that was generally smaller than that of naive subsets. Compared with clonotypes that all four donors shared, non-shared clonotypes had lower generation probabilities.

As processed by the authors: ImmunoSEQ sequences covered only the junction and lacked quality scores; filtering therefore differed. TCRdb's copy holds only in-frame clones and misses some; the assay was immunoSEQ multiplex PCR. V, J and clone size reflect that table, while D and trimming were determined from the DNA. The sample lists some 1,600,000 clones, approximately 98% occurring once. The receptor's source is a man aged 25-45 years in good health. This chain links TRBV5-6 with TRBJ2-7, with 9 bases matching TRBD2. Sequenced input: naive CD4+ T cells sorted from blood. Subset defined: CD45RA+ positively selected. The CDR3 DNA is TGTGCCAGCAGCTTGGCAGTAGCGGGAGCACCCGAGCAGTACTTC. This sequence encodes CASSLAVAGAPEQYF.